This TCR beta chain is from a study of blood T cell repertoires in COVID-19. For the study at large: Acute-phase and convalescent COVID-19 samples originated in the United States, Italy and Spain.

Data came from immunoSEQ multiplex PCR; TCRdb stores just in-frame clones and leaves some out. Of 380,000 or so clones listed, 88% are singletons. Trimming took 0 bases from V and 1 from J, leaving 21 bases between them. Germline V gene sequence: CDR1 MNHNS, CDR2 SASEGT. The CDR3 runs 19 residues. The receptor comes from a woman aged 30 to 39 with acute COVID-19. The sequenced sample was PBMCs or T cells enriched from blood (not recorded which). The chain uses TRBV6-1 and TRBJ1-2; D may be TRBD1 (6 bases). The CDR3 region is CASSEANPYTGLFNYGYTF. DNA for the CDR3: TGTGCCAGCAGTGAAGCAAACCCCTACACAGGGCTATTTAACTATGGCTACACCTTC.